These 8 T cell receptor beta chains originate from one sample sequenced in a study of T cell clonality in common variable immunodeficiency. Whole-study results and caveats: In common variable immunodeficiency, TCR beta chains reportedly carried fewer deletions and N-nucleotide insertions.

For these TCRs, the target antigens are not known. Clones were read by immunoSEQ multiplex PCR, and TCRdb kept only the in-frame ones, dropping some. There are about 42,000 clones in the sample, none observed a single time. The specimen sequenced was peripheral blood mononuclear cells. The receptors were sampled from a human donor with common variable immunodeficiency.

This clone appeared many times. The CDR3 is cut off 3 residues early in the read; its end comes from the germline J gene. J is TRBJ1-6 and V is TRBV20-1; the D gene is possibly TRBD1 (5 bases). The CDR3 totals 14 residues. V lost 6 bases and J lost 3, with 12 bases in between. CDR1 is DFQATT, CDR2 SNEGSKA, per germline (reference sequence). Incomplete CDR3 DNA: TGCAGTGCCCCCGGGGGTGGCTATAATTCACCC. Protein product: CSAPGGGYNSP. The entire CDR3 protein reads CSAPGGGYNSPLHF.

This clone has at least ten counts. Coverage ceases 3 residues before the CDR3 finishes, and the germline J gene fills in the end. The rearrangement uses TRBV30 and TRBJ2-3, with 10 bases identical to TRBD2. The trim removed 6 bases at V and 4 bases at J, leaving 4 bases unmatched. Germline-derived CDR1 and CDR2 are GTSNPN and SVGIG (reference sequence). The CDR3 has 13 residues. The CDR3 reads CACFGLAADTQYF. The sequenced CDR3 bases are TGTGCCTGCTTCGGACTAGCGGCAGATACG.

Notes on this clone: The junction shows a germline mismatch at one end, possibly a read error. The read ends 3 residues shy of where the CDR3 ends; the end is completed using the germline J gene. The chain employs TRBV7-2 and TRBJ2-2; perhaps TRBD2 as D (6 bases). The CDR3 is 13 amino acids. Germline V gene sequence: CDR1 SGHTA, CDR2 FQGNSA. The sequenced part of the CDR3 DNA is TGTGCCAGCAGCCTACTCGAGGCCGGGGGG. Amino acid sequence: CASSLLEAGG. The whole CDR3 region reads CASSLLEAGGLFF.

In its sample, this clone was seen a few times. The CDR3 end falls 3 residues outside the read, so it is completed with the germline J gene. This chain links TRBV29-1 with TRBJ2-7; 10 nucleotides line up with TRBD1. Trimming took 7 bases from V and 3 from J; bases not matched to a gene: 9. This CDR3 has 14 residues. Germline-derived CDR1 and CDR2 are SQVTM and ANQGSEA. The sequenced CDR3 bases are TGCAGCGCTGAGACAGGGGGCCCCCTCTACGAG. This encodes CSAETGGPLYE. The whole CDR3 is CSAETGGPLYEQYF.

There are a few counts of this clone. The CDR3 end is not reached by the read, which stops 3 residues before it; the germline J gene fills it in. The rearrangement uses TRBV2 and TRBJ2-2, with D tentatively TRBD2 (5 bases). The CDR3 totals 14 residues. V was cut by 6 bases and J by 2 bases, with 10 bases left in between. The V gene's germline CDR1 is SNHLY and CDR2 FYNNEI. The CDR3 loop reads CASRIGLNTGELFF. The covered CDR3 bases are TGTGCCAGCAGGATCGGACTTAACACCGGGGAG.

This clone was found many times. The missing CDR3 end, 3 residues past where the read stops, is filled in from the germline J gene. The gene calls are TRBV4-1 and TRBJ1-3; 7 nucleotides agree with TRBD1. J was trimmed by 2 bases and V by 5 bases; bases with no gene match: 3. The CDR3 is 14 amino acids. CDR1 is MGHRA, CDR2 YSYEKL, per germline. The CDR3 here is CASSAGTAGNTIYF. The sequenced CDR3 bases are TGCGCCAGCAGCGCCGGGACAGCTGGAAACACC.

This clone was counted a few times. CDR3 bases read: TGTGCCACCCCCAAGGGGCCTGGGGCCAACGTC. It is translated as CATPKGPGANV. The entire CDR3 sequence reads CATPKGPGANVLTF. V and J are TRBV19 and TRBJ2-6; maybe TRBD1 (5 bases). The read gets to within 3 residues of the CDR3 end, and the germline J gene fills in the rest. The germline CDR1 and CDR2 sequences are LNHDA and SQIVND (reference sequence). V lost 10 bases and J 2 bases, leaving 12 bases between the germline ends. The CDR3 extends over 14 amino acids. Variable domain in full (rest from reference TRBV19 and TRBJ2-6): DGGITQSPKYLFRKEGQNVTLSCEQNLNHDAMYWYRQDPGQGLRLIYYSQIVNDFQKGDIAEGYSVSREKKESFPLTVTSAQKNPTAFYLCATPKGPGANVLTFGAGSRLTVL.

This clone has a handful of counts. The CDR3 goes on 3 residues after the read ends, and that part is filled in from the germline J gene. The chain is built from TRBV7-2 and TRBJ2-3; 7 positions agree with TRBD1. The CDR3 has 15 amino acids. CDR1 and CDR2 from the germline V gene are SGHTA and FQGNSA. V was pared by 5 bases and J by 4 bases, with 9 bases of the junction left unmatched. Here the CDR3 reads CASSAGGSGSDTQYF. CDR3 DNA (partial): TGTGCCAGCAGCGCAGGGGGATCAGGTTCAGATACG.